Presented here are 29 T cell receptor beta chains from one specimen sequenced in a study of PD-L1 blockade in urothelial cancer. Time point: peripheral blood 6 weeks after treatment start. Clones were sequenced by immunoSEQ multiplex PCR, and TCRdb holds only the in-frame ones, with some missing. This table has around 40,000 clones, roughly four fifths appearing once. The material was PBMCs, obtained around atezolizumab (anti-PD-L1) treatment. These receptors were taken from a man aged 55-75 years with urothelial cancer.

The CDR3 bases are TGCGCCAGCAGCTTGTATCTAGTCACAGATACGCAGTATTTT. The encoded protein is CASSLYLVTDTQYF. The chain employs TRBV5-1 and TRBJ2-3; no clear D gene. The CDR3 spans 14 residues. Germline V gene data show CDR1 as SGHRS and CDR2 as YFSETQ. Trimming took off 1 base at V and 2 bases at J, with 8 bases between the two ends.

The rearrangement uses TRBV7-2 and TRBJ1-5; D is unresolved. The length of the CDR3 is 15 residues. V was shortened by 5 bases and J by 3 bases, with 14 bases between the two germline ends. Per germline, CDR1 SGHTA and CDR2 FQGNSA. The DNA for the CDR3 is TGTGCCAGCAGCGCTCTGGAGCGGGTCAATCAGCCCCAGCATTTT. As protein: CASSALERVNQPQHF. Supplemented by reference TRBV7-2 and TRBJ1-5, the full variable domain reads GAGVSQSPSNKVTEKGKDVELRCDPISGHTALYWYRQSLGQGLEFLIYFQGNSAPDKSGLPSDRFSAERTGGSVSTLTIQRTQQEDSAVYLCASSALERVNQPQHFGDGTRLSIL.

This clone was found a few times. The V and J genes are TRBV7-9 and TRBJ2-1; D call uncertain. The V gene's germline CDR1 is SEHNR and CDR2 FQNEAQ (reference sequence). The CDR3 sequence is 12 residues long. Trimming stripped 7 bases from V and 6 bases from J, with 10 bases between. The CDR3 DNA is TGTGCCAGCAACTCATTAGCCAATGAGCAGTTCTTC. It is translated as CASNSLANEQFF.

The V and J genes are TRBV21-1 and TRBJ2-5; the table's D call TRBD1 went unverified against the DNA. TRBV21-1 is assigned pseudogene status. The CDR3 has 16 amino acids. CDR3 nucleotide sequence: TGTGCCCCTACACGCGGCGGCAGGGGATACCAAGAGACCCAGTACTTC. The encoded protein is CAPTRGGRGYQETQYF.

The chain carries TRBV28 and TRBJ1-4; TRBD1 matches at 7 bases. This CDR3 region has 14 residues. Germline V gives CDR1 MDHEN, CDR2 SYDVKM. Trimming removed 7 bases from V and 7 bases from J; junction bases left unmatched: 9. As DNA, the CDR3 is TGTGCCAGCACACCGACAGGGTCTCGTGAAAAACTGTTTTTT. Translation: CASTPTGSREKLFF. Looking up the rest from reference TRBV28 and TRBJ1-4 gives the full variable domain: DVKVTQSSRYLVKRTGEKVFLECVQDMDHENMFWYRQDPGLGLRLIYFSYDVKMKEKGDIPEGYSVSREKKERFSLILESASTNQTSMYLCASTPTGSREKLFFGSGTQLSVL.

This rearrangement joins TRBV25-1 to TRBJ2-1; TRBD2 matches at 16 bases. The CDR3 sequence is 17 residues long. Germline lookup yields CDR1 MGHDK and CDR2 SYGVNS. The junction had 4 bases not matched to a gene; V was cut back by 2 bases and J by 6 bases. For the CDR3, the DNA is TGTGCCAGCAGTGAAGGGACTAGCGGGAGGGCCTCCAATGAGCAGTTCTTC. It translates to CASSEGTSGRASNEQFF.

This chain joins TRBV6-6 and TRBJ1-6; 9 bases align to TRBD1. The ends lost 3 bases at V and 6 bases at J; junction bases unmatched: 3. The CDR3 has 15 residues. CDR1 is MNHNY and CDR2 is SVGAGI in the germline V gene (reference sequence). CDR3 residues: CASSYGQGINSPLHF. CDR3 bases: TGTGCCAGCAGTTATGGACAGGGGATTAATTCACCCCTCCACTTT.

The CDR3 nucleotides are TGCGCCAGCAGCACAGGACAGGGCTCTGGAAACACCATATATTTT. This encodes CASSTGQGSGNTIYF. The chain couples TRBV5-1 to TRBJ1-3, with 8 nucleotides matching TRBD1. This CDR3 is 15 amino acids long. Germline CDR1 SGHRS, CDR2 YFSETQ. V was pared by 4 bases and J by 0 bases, with 3 bases of the junction left unmatched.

The chain is built from TRBV5-4 and TRBJ1-1; D is perhaps TRBD1 (5 bases). The CDR3 is 14 residues long. Trimming pared 0 bases from V and 0 bases from J, leaving 6 bases between. Germline assignment: CDR1 SGHNT and CDR2 YYREEE (reference sequence). The CDR3 DNA is TGTGCCAGCAGCTTGGGACAGATGAACACTGAAGCTTTCTTT. Translated, it gives CASSLGQMNTEAFF.

This chain joins TRBV4-1 and TRBJ2-3; maybe TRBD2 (5 bases). The ends were cut back, 4 bases at V and 2 bases at J, with 13 bases in the middle. CDR1 MGHRA and CDR2 YSYEKL come from the germline V gene. The CDR3 consists of 15 residues. The CDR3: CASSPGVVITDTQYF. CDR3 DNA sequence: TGCGCCAGCAGCCCCGGGGTTGTTATCACAGATACGCAGTATTTT.

J is TRBJ2-5 and V is TRBV10-2; D uncertain. Trimming stripped 8 bases from V and 5 bases from J, with 9 bases between. Germline CDR1 is WSHSY and CDR2 is SAAADI. The CDR3 is made up of 11 amino acids. The CDR3 reads CASGLGETQYF. Written as DNA, the CDR3 is TGCGCCAGCGGGCTCGGCGAGACCCAGTACTTC.

The chain links TRBV27 to TRBJ1-2; 7 positions match TRBD1. The junction had 12 bases not matched to a gene; V was cut back by 5 bases and J by 6 bases. The CDR3 runs to 15 residues. Per the germline V gene, CDR1 is MNHEY and CDR2 is SMNVEV (reference sequence). The CDR3 is CASSPPQTGLDGYTF. The DNA of the CDR3 is TGTGCCAGCAGTCCCCCTCAGACAGGGTTGGATGGCTACACCTTC.

This clone appeared a few times. The chain joins TRBV25-1 to TRBJ1-2; 7 bases are shared with TRBD1. Germline trimming cut 6 bases from V and 2 bases from J; bases unmatched to any gene: 3. This CDR3 contains 13 residues. Germline V CDR1 and CDR2: MGHDK, SYGVNS. CDR3 sequence (DNA): TGTGCCAGCAGCAAACAGGGGAACTATGGCTACACCTTC. Residues: CASSKQGNYGYTF.

The V gene is TRBV10-3, the J gene TRBJ2-1, with TRBD1 matching 8 bases. The germline V gene encodes CDR1 ENHRY and CDR2 SYGVKD. The CDR3 extends over 19 amino acids. With 0 bases clipped from V and 7 bases from J, the junction kept 17 bases outside the gene matches. The CDR3 DNA sequence: TGTGCCATCAGTGAGTCAGTCATGACAGGGGTCTCTCGTGGAAATGAGCAGTTCTTC. As protein: CAISESVMTGVSRGNEQFF.

The V call is TRBV7-9, the J call TRBJ2-1; D is unclear. Trimming left V 7 bases short and J 7 bases short, with 8 bases between. There are 11 residues in the CDR3. Germline V gene data show CDR1 as SEHNR and CDR2 as FQNEAQ (reference sequence). The CDR3 DNA follows: TGTGCCAGCACTCAGAGGAATGAGCAGTTCTTC. Translation: CASTQRNEQFF. The variable domain in full, with the rest retrieved from reference TRBV7-9 and TRBJ2-1, is DTGVSQNPRHKITKRGQNVTFRCDPISEHNRLYWYRQTLGQGPEFLTYFQNEAQLEKSRLLSDRFSAERPKGSFSTLEIQRTEQGDSAMYLCASTQRNEQFFGPGTRLTVL.

V gene TRBV15 combines with J gene TRBJ2-1, with 14 positions matching TRBD2. The V gene's germline CDR1 is LNHNV and CDR2 YYDKDF (reference sequence). Trimming took 3 bases from V and 8 from J; bases not matched to a gene: 3. The CDR3 is 15 amino acids. CDR3 loop: CATSSGTSGRHEQFF. As DNA, the CDR3 is TGTGCCACCAGCAGCGGGACTAGCGGGAGACATGAGCAGTTCTTC.

This chain connects TRBV27 to TRBJ1-3; D is unclear. Germline lookup yields CDR1 MNHEY and CDR2 SMNVEV (reference sequence). The CDR3 totals 13 residues. V lost 6 bases, J lost 0 bases, and 6 bases lay in between. CDR3: CASRLSSGNTIYF. CDR3 DNA sequence: TGTGCCAGCAGGCTCAGCTCTGGAAACACCATATATTTT.

This clone was found a few times. This chain connects TRBV27 to TRBJ2-5; D is unclear. V shed 6 bases and J shed 5 bases, with 19 bases lying between them. Germline V lookup: CDR1 MNHEY, CDR2 SMNVEV (reference sequence). This CDR3 contains 15 residues. In DNA, the CDR3 is TGTGCCAGCAGCCTGTCGCCTCTGATGGAGGAGACCCAGTACTTC. It codes for CASSLSPLMEETQYF.

This clone was seen only a few times. The chain combines TRBV5-4 with TRBJ2-1; TRBD2 matches at 14 bases. The CDR3 is 17 residues long. The V and J ends lost 5 bases and 6 bases, in that order; junction bases with no gene match: 10. Germline CDR1 is SGHNT and CDR2 is YYREEE (reference sequence). The CDR3 nucleotides are TGTGCCAGCAGTTATATGGGGACTAGCGGGAGCACCAATGAGCAGTTCTTC. As protein: CASSYMGTSGSTNEQFF.

The rearrangement uses TRBV27 and TRBJ2-2, with 10 bases identical to TRBD1. J was trimmed by 3 bases and V by 5 bases; bases with no gene match: 6. The CDR3 extends over 16 amino acids. The germline V gene encodes CDR1 MNHEY and CDR2 SMNVEV (reference sequence). The CDR3 sequence is CASSPLTGGDTGELFF. As DNA, the CDR3 is TGTGCCAGCAGTCCACTGACAGGGGGCGACACCGGGGAGCTGTTTTTT.

The chain recombines TRBV28 with TRBJ1-6, with 7 bases matching TRBD1. V gave up 6 bases and J gave up 1 base; unmatched junction bases: 6. CDR1 and CDR2 (germline): MDHEN, SYDVKM. The CDR3 totals 16 residues. The CDR3 DNA is TGTGCCAGCAGCCGAGGGGGCGGATCCTATAATTCACCCCTCCACTTT. Translated, it gives CASSRGGGSYNSPLHF.

This clone was found a few times. This sequence joins TRBV6-5 and TRBJ1-6, with D uncertain. The germline V gene encodes CDR1 MNHEY and CDR2 SVGAGI. V lost 7 bases, J lost 7 bases, and 11 bases lay in between. The CDR3 covers 13 residues. Here the CDR3 reads CASKETFNSPLHF. The DNA for the CDR3 is TGTGCCAGCAAAGAGACTTTCAATTCACCCCTCCACTTT.

This clone is medium-sized in the sample. This rearrangement joins TRBV11-2 to TRBJ2-5, with D maybe TRBD1 (8 bases). Germline assignment: CDR1 SGHAT and CDR2 FQNNGV. The V end was cut by 0 bases, the J end by 7 bases, with 24 bases between. The CDR3 contains 18 residues. The CDR3 region has the DNA TGTGCCAGCAGCTTAGATTTGGGGGGGACAGGCCCTTCGGGGACCCAGTACTTC. This translates into CASSLDLGGTGPSGTQYF.

The chain uses TRBV25-1 and TRBJ2-2, with D possibly being TRBD2 (5 bases). Germline CDR1 is MGHDK and CDR2 is SYGVNS. Trimming cost V 3 bases and J 2 bases, with 10 bases left between them. The CDR3 spans 15 residues. DNA for the CDR3: TGTGCCAGCAGTGACGACCGGACTAACACCGGGGAGCTGTTTTTT. As protein: CASSDDRTNTGELFF. Variable domain in full (rest from reference TRBV25-1 and TRBJ2-2): EADIYQTPRYLVIGTGKKITLECSQTMGHDKMYWYQQDPGMELHLIHYSYGVNSTEKGDLSSESTVSRIRTEHFPLTLESARPSHTSQYLCASSDDRTNTGELFFGEGSRLTVL.

J is TRBJ1-4 and V is TRBV6-5; weak D call: TRBD1 (6 bases). V was cut by 4 bases and J by 7 bases, with 13 bases left in between. Germline CDR1 MNHEY, CDR2 SVGAGI. CDR3 length: 14 amino acids. The CDR3 DNA follows: TGTGCCAGCAGTTCCCGAGGGGGTACTGAAAAACTGTTTTTT. Translation gives CASSSRGGTEKLFF.

The V gene is TRBV19, the J gene TRBJ2-4, with 7 nucleotides matching TRBD1. V was clipped by 3 bases and J by 6 bases; unmatched bases: 8. The V gene's germline CDR1 is LNHDA and CDR2 SQIVND (reference sequence). The CDR3 contains 15 residues. The CDR3 region is CASSIFSGTANIQYF. Written as DNA, the CDR3 is TGTGCCAGTAGTATTTTCTCCGGGACAGCAAACATTCAGTACTTC.

The chain recombines TRBV4-2 with TRBJ2-6; 9 bases match TRBD2. The V segment lost 0 bases and the J segment 3 bases; nucleotides outside the gene matches: 6. CDR1 is LGHNA, CDR2 YNFKEQ, per germline. CDR3 length equals 18 residues. As DNA, the CDR3 is TGTGCCAGCAGCCAAGATTTGGTAGCGGGAGTTGGGGCCAACGTCCTGACTTTC. This encodes CASSQDLVAGVGANVLTF.

The chain is built from TRBV7-2 and TRBJ2-2, with TRBD2 matching over 14 bases. The CDR3 extends over 18 amino acids. V dropped 1 base and J dropped 4; count of bases not matched to a gene: 5. Germline CDR1 and CDR2: SGHTA and FQGNSA. CDR3 in amino acids: CASSLGLAGGPSTGELFF. Written as DNA, the CDR3 is TGTGCCAGCAGCTTAGGACTAGCGGGGGGGCCGAGCACCGGGGAGCTGTTTTTT.

This sequence joins TRBV16 and TRBJ2-7; D may be TRBD1 (5 bases). Germline CDR1 is KGHSY and CDR2 is FQNENV. The CDR3 has 14 amino acids. V lost 4 bases and J lost 2, with 12 bases in between. The CDR3 DNA reads as TGTGCCAGCAGCCCCAGGGTAGCTACCTACGAGCAGTACTTC. This encodes CASSPRVATYEQYF.